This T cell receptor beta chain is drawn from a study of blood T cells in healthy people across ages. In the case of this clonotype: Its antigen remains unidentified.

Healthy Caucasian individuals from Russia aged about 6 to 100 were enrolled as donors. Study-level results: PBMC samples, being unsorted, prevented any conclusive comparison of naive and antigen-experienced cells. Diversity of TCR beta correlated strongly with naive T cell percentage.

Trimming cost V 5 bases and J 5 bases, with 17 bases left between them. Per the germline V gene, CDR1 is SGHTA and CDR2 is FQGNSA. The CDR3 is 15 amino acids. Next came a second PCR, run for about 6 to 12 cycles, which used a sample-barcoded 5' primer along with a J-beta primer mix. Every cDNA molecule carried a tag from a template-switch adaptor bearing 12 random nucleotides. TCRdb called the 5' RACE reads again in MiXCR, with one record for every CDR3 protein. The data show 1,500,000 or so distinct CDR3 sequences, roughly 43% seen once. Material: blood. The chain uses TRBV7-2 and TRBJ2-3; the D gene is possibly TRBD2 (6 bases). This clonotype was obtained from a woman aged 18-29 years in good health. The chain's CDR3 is CASSAIQTSLDTQYF. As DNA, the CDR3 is TGTGCCAGCAGCGCGATCCAAACTAGCCTAGATACGCAGTATTTT.